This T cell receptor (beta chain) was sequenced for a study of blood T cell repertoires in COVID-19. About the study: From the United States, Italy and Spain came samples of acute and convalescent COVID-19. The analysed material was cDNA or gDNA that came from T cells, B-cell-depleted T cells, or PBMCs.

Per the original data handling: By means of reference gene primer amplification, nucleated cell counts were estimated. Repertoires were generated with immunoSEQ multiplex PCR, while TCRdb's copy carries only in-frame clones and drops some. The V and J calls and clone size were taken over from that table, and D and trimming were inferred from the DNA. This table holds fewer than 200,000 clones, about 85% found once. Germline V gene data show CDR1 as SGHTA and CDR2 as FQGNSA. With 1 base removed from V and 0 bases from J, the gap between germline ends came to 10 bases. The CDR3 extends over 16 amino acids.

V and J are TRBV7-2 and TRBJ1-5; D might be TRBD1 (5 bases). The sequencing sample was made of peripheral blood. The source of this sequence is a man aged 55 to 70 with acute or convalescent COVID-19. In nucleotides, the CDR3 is TGTGCCAGCAGCTTAGAGGGGCGGAATAGCAATCAGCCCCAGCATTTT. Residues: CASSLEGRNSNQPQHF.